This T cell receptor beta chain was recorded in a study of regulatory T cells in long-lasting Graves disease. This clonotype was detected many times. Libraries of TCR beta came from iRepertoire HTBI primers plus Arm-PCR of CDR3 regions. One entry per CDR3 protein results from TCRdb running MiXCR on the multiplex PCR reads. The sample includes approximately 400,000 distinct CDR3 sequences, 15% seen only once; the top ten take 16%. This CDR3 comprises 16 residues. Germline CDR1 reads MNHEY; CDR2 reads SVGEGT. Unmatched junction bases numbered 6, after V lost 0 bases and J lost 4 bases. Time point reported: newly diagnosed GD, antithyroid drugs for less than 3 months. Making the TCR library involved RNA that had been extracted from PBMCs. This sample also appeared in a second study, on T cells in Graves' hyperthyroidism and ophthalmopathy.

The chain links TRBV6-2 or TRBV6-3 to TRBJ2-7; 10 bases are shared with TRBD2. This TCR was sampled from a woman under 40 with Graves disease. The material was peripheral blood mononuclear cells (PBMCs), obtained at new diagnosis, from a patient treated with antithyroid drugs. CDR3 protein: CASSYSASGSEYEQYF. DNA for the CDR3: TGTGCCAGCAGTTACTCTGCTAGCGGGAGTGAGTACGAGCAGTACTTC.